This T cell receptor (beta chain) appears in the sequencing data of a study of a mutant IDH1 vaccine in newly diagnosed glioma. The overall study: Treated patients, averaging roughly 40 years, were roughly 62% male and around 38% female. General study results and limits: Pseudoprogression appeared independent of alterations in top peripheral clonotypes.

A word on this clone: Antigen specificity is unknown. The junction shows a germline mismatch at one end, possibly a read error.

This table comes from immunoSEQ multiplex PCR, and its TCRdb copy is limited to in-frame clones, with some not included. The sample lists about 51,000 clones; more than 60% were seen once. The time point denotes: baseline, week 1 (first vaccination visit). Indicated treatment: pre-vaccination baseline after standard-of-care therapy. The material sequenced was PBMCs, taken from a glioma patient treated with radiotherapy, temozolomide or both. This TCR came from a woman between 40 and 50 years old with glioma.

DNA for the CDR3: TGTGCTAGCAGCCCAGCCGGACTATCGGAGACCCAGTACTTC. Protein product: CASSPAGLSETQYF. This rearrangement joins TRBV7-7 to TRBJ2-5, with D possibly matching TRBD2 (6 bases). This CDR3 is built from 14 residues. CDR1 and CDR2 (germline): SSHAT, FNYEAQ (reference sequence).